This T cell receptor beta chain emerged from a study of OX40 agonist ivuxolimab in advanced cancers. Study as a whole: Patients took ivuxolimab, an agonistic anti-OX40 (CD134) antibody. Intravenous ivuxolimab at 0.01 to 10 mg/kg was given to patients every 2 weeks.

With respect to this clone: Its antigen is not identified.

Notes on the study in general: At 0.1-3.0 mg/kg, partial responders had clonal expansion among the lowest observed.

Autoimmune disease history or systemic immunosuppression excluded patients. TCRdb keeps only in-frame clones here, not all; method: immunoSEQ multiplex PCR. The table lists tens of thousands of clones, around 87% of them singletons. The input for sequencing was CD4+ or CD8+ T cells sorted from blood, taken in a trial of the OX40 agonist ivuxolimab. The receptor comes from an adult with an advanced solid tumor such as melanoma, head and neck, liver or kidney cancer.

The CDR3 region has the DNA TGTGCCAGCAGTTCTTTATATGGCTACACCTTC. Translated, it gives CASSSLYGYTF. V usage is TRBV28 and J usage is TRBJ1-2, with no clear D. The V end lost 4 bases, the J end lost 5 bases, and 5 bases lay between the germline ends. CDR1 is MDHEN, CDR2 SYDVKM, per germline. The CDR3 totals 11 residues.